Shown below are 7 T cell receptor beta chains from a single sample sequenced in a study of regulatory T cells in long-lasting Graves disease. As for time point: persistent/refractory GD, antithyroid drugs over 5 years with positive TRAb. Following extraction of RNA from PBMCs, that RNA was used to make the TCR library. The TCR beta library used iRepertoire HTBI primers with Arm-PCR amplification of CDR3. TCRdb fed the multiplex PCR reads into MiXCR, producing one record per CDR3 protein. The sample has more than 650,000 distinct CDR3 sequences, about 32% seen once. Sequenced here: peripheral blood mononuclear cells (PBMCs), sampled when the disease was refractory, from a patient treated with antithyroid drugs. The receptor source for this set is a female donor with Graves disease.

In its sample, this clonotype was seen a few times. The V gene is TRBV20-1, the J gene TRBJ1-4; no clear D. The CDR3 has 16 residues. Germline assignment: CDR1 DFQATT and CDR2 SNEGSKA (reference sequence). V shed 0 bases and J shed 0 bases, with 11 bases lying between them. CDR3 nucleotide sequence: TGCAGTGCTAGAGATTTCGGGCAGTCAACTAATGAAAAACTGTTTTTT. This codes for CSARDFGQSTNEKLFF.

This clonotype was seen more than once but under ten times. The junction and the germline gene differ at one end; a read error may be behind it. The genes are TRBV19 and TRBJ1-5, with TRBD1 identical over 9 bases. The CDR3 totals 16 residues. The germline V gene encodes CDR1 LNHDA and CDR2 SQIVND (reference sequence). CDR3 loop: CASSIHTGQGNQPQHF. In DNA, the CDR3 is TGTGCCAGTAGTATCCACACGGGACAGGGCAACCAGCCCCAGCATTTT.

The chain combines TRBV15 with TRBJ1-5; a weak D match, TRBD1 (6 bases). This CDR3 is 18 amino acids long. V was cut by 2 bases and J by 1 base, with 18 bases left in between. Germline loops: CDR1 LNHNV, CDR2 YYDKDF (reference sequence). CDR3 in DNA: TGTGCCACCAGCAGACAAGCGACAGGCGGACGAAGCAATCAGCCCCAGCATTTT. It codes for CATSRQATGGRSNQPQHF.

In this sample, this clonotype turned up many times. The chain combines TRBV7-9 with TRBJ2-5; no clear D gene. Trimming shortened V by 0 bases and J by 4 bases, and 15 bases separated the two germline ends. The CDR3 length is 16 residues. Germline loops: CDR1 SEHNR, CDR2 FQNEAQ (reference sequence). The CDR3 loop reads CASSLAVGLSSETQYF. CDR3 nucleotide sequence: TGTGCCAGCAGCTTAGCGGTAGGCCTGTCCTCAGAGACCCAGTACTTC.

This clonotype was seen many times. The chain combines TRBV28 with TRBJ1-2, with D possibly being TRBD1 (5 bases). The V and J ends lost 0 bases and 8 bases respectively, with 10 bases between them. This CDR3 comprises 13 residues. The germline V gene encodes CDR1 MDHEN and CDR2 SYDVKM. Written as DNA, the CDR3 is TGTGCCAGCAGTTTATGGGGGGACGGGGGCTACACCTTC. This translates into CASSLWGDGGYTF.

The CDR3 DNA is TGTGCCAGCAGTTTATGGCGCAGGTGCCCTATTAGATGGGACACAGATACGCAGTATTTT. As protein: CASSLWRRCPIRWDTDTQYF. The chain recombines TRBV27 with TRBJ2-3; D is uncertain. The CDR3 consists of 20 residues. Trimming took 1 base from V and 2 from J, leaving 25 bases between them. Looked up from germline, CDR1 is MNHEY and CDR2 is SMNVEV (reference sequence).

The chain links TRBV20-1 to TRBJ1-1; D may be TRBD1 (5 bases). The CDR3 has 12 amino acids. The germline gives CDR1 DFQATT, CDR2 SNEGSKA (reference sequence). V lost 6 bases and J lost 7, with 15 bases in between. The DNA of the CDR3 is TGCAGTGCCGAGAGGCAGGGTGATGAAGCTTTCTTT. This translates into CSAERQGDEAFF.